This T cell receptor beta chain was captured by sequencing in a study of T cells after yellow fever vaccination. Study-wide findings and caveats: Secondary responses were weaker yet peaked faster, day 5 versus 15. Overlap between CD4 and CD8 compartments was detected for a small share of clonotypes.

The CDR3 is 15 residues long. Germline lookup yields CDR1 SGHRS and CDR2 YFSETQ. The junction had 7 bases not matched to a gene; V was cut back by 4 bases and J by 2 bases. A single record per CDR3 protein comes from TCRdb applying MiXCR to the 5' RACE reads. The table lists around 400,000 distinct CDR3 sequences, under 14% of them singletons. This clonotype occurred a few times. Its antigen is unknown. Sequenced material: PBMCs, taken on the day of the first yellow fever vaccination. This TCR derives from a man aged 18 to 30 who received the YFV17D yellow fever vaccine. The genes are TRBV5-1 and TRBJ1-2, with TRBD1 identical over 8 bases. CDR3 coding DNA: TGCGCCAGCAGCCTGGGGACAGGAACAAACTATGGCTACACCTTC. Translated, it gives CASSLGTGTNYGYTF. The variable domain in full, completed from reference TRBV5-1 and TRBJ1-2, reads KAGVTQTPRYLIKTRGQQVTLSCSPISGHRSVSWYQQTPGQGLQFLFEYFSETQRNKGNFPGRFSGRQFSNSRSEMNVSTLELGDSALYLCASSLGTGTNYGYTFGSGTRLTVV.